This T cell receptor (beta chain) was retrieved from a study of cytomegalovirus exposure and HLA in healthy donors. Study-wide results and caveats: Three CMV-associated chains proved CMV antigen-specific in vitro. A missense variant in DCLRE1C was later tied to TCR beta V- and J-gene trimming. Immune exposure was documented only through CMV serostatus. Evidence from a later analysis indicated that most CMV-associated TCR beta chains looked HLA-restricted.

Trimming removed 2 bases from V and 0 bases from J; junction bases left unmatched: 6. CDR3 length equals 17 residues. Germline loops: CDR1 KGHSH, CDR2 LQKENI. A remark on this clone: The antigen is unknown.

The PCR had 60 Vbeta and 13 Jbeta primers. Assay: immunoSEQ multiplex PCR; the TCRdb copy retains only in-frame clones and omits some. The sample contains 46,000 or so clones, 60% to 70% of which appear only once. Sequencing was done on a sample of PBMCs. The chain is built from TRBV18 and TRBJ2-3; 9 bases fit TRBD1. The TCR was taken from a man between 60 and 75 years old in good health and CMV-seropositive. CDR3 region: CASSPSGTGFSTDTQYF. The CDR3 bases are TGTGCCAGCTCACCATCCGGGACAGGGTTTAGCACAGATACGCAGTATTTT.